The next 10 T cell receptor beta chains were all read from a single sample in a study of blood T cell repertoires in COVID-19. Libraries were prepared by immunoSEQ multiplex PCR; TCRdb keeps only in-frame clonotypes and omits some of them. The sample contains fewer than 200,000 clones, roughly 89% of which appear only once. The material sequenced was peripheral blood. These TCRs come from a woman younger than 35 who had recovered from COVID-19.

As concerns this clone: A junction end diverges from the germline sequence, so it may reflect a read error. V is TRBV12-3 or TRBV12-4 and J is TRBJ1-1; no reliable D call. The CDR3 runs to 13 residues. This chain's CDR3 is CASSLAYGTEAFF. The CDR3 coding sequence is TGTGCCAGCAGTCTAGCCTATGGCACTGAAGCTTTCTTT.

This clone was recorded a few times. The chain couples TRBV27 to TRBJ1-2, with D possibly TRBD1 on 5 matching bases. The CDR3 sequence is 15 residues long. Germline values: CDR1 MNHEY, CDR2 SMNVEV (reference sequence). V shed 6 bases and J shed 4 bases, with 18 bases lying between them. The CDR3 here is CASSPGPPLAYGYTF. The CDR3 DNA reads TGTGCCAGCAGCCCAGGGCCTCCTTTGGCCTATGGCTACACCTTC.

The gene calls are TRBV7-2 and TRBJ2-3; D gene unclear. Deletions cut 3 bases from V and 6 bases from J, with 19 bases between. This CDR3 spans 16 amino acids. Germline assignment: CDR1 SGHTA and CDR2 FQGNSA. The CDR3 nucleotides are TGTGCCAGCAGCTTGAGGTCTACCGGAACAAGGGATACGCAGTATTTT. It is translated as CASSLRSTGTRDTQYF.

The chain combines TRBV7-3 with TRBJ1-1; no firm D call. The CDR3 has 13 residues. The V and J ends lost 2 bases and 1 base respectively, with 5 bases between them. CDR1 is SGHTA and CDR2 is FQGTGA in the germline V gene. The CDR3 protein is CASSLFKNTEAFF. The CDR3 DNA follows: TGTGCCAGCAGCTTATTTAAGAACACTGAAGCTTTCTTT.

The CDR3 protein is CASSLANTEAFF. The CDR3 nucleotides read TGTGCCAGCAGCTTGGCGAACACTGAAGCTTTCTTT. The genes are TRBV13 and TRBJ1-1; D is uncertain. The CDR3 extends over 12 amino acids. The germline CDR1 and CDR2 sequences are PRHDT and FYEKMQ (reference sequence). V lost 3 bases to trimming and J lost 1 base, with 3 bases between them.

The V and J genes are TRBV2 and TRBJ1-6; the D gene is possibly TRBD1 (6 bases). The germline CDR1 and CDR2 sequences are SNHLY and FYNNEI. The ends were cut back, 8 bases at V and 7 bases at J, with 15 bases in the middle. The CDR3 has 14 residues. CDR3: CASRRGQWNSPLHF. CDR3 nucleotide sequence: TGTGCCAGCCGTCGCGGACAGTGGAATTCACCCCTCCACTTT.

V is TRBV11-2 and J is TRBJ2-7; D is perhaps TRBD1 (5 bases). CDR3 size: 12 residues. Per germline, CDR1 SGHAT and CDR2 FQNNGV. Between the trimmed V and J ends, which lost 7 bases and 5 bases, there was a span of 12 bases. The CDR3 DNA reads TGTGCCAGCACCCTGGGGCTGAACGAGCAGTACTTC. Its translation: CASTLGLNEQYF.

This chain connects TRBV6-2 or TRBV6-3 to TRBJ2-1; 10 bases are a match to TRBD2. This CDR3 comprises 16 residues. V dropped 3 bases and J dropped 3; count of bases not matched to a gene: 5. Germline CDR1 reads MNHEY; CDR2 reads SVGEGT. The CDR3 sequence: CASSYGSSGGYNEQFF. The CDR3 DNA is TGTGCCAGCAGTTATGGGTCTAGCGGGGGCTACAATGAGCAGTTCTTC.

The chain employs TRBV14 and TRBJ1-2, with D perhaps matching TRBD1 (6 bases). Germline values: CDR1 SGHDN, CDR2 FVKESK. V was shortened by 0 bases and J by 5 bases, with 10 bases between the two germline ends. The CDR3 has 14 residues. The CDR3 DNA reads TGTGCCAGCAGCCAAGATTGGGGGCTGTATGGCTACACCTTC. This gives the protein CASSQDWGLYGYTF.

With respect to this clone: Other nucleotide sequences in the sample specify the same CDR3. The CDR3 nucleotides read TGTGCCAGCAGTGTAGCGGGGGGCACCGGGGAGCTGTTTTTT. As protein: CASSVAGGTGELFF. The chain uses TRBV6-4 and TRBJ2-2, with 10 bases aligning to TRBD2. CDR3 length: 14 residues. The junction had 0 bases not matched to a gene; V was cut back by 4 bases and J by 4 bases. CDR1 MRHNA and CDR2 SNTAGT come from the germline V gene.